What follows are 30 T cell receptor beta chains derived from one specimen sequenced in a study of post-analysis software for immune sequencing data. General study points: Included in a set of several TRBV segments more frequent in patients than controls were TRBV5-6, TRBV5-1 and TRBV20-1.

Antigens of these TCRs are unknown. Prepared libraries of TCR beta cDNA carried unique molecular identifiers. Via MiXCR, TCRdb re-called the PCR reads, giving one row per CDR3 protein. In the table there are 430,000 or so distinct CDR3 sequences, approximately 39% of which are singletons. Sequencing was done on a sample of blood. These receptors came from a girl aged 2-10 years with multiple sclerosis.

CDR3 nucleotides: TGTGCCAGCAGCCAACAGCCCCGAAGTCCTCAGGAGACCCAGTACTTC. Encoded protein: CASSQQPRSPQETQYF. This chain joins TRBV7-9 and TRBJ2-5; D is unresolved. The length of the CDR3 is 16 residues. V lost 5 bases and J 5 bases, leaving 21 bases between the germline ends. Germline V lookup: CDR1 SEHNR, CDR2 FQNEAQ (reference sequence).

This clonotype was detected only once. This chain uses TRBV12-3 or TRBV12-4 with TRBJ1-6; D not resolved. V lost 0 bases and J 10 bases, leaving 7 bases between the germline ends. This CDR3 has 13 amino acids. The CDR3 region has the DNA TGTGCCAGCAGTTTAGCGCTTAGGTCACCCCTCCACTTT. Its protein product is CASSLALRSPLHF.

The chain employs TRBV29-1 and TRBJ2-5; 8 bases line up with TRBD1. The J call may be incorrect, as the DNA end agrees better with TRBJ2-7. This CDR3 spans 14 amino acids. CDR1 and CDR2 from the germline V gene are SQVTM and ANQGSEA. The CDR3 DNA reads as TGCAGCGTTGTAGACGGGACAGGACCCTACGAGCAGTACTTC. Translation: CSVVDGTGPYEQYF.

The genes are TRBV20-1 and TRBJ2-1, with TRBD2 identical over 9 bases. The junction had 6 bases not matched to a gene; V was cut back by 0 bases and J by 6 bases. Germline V gene lookup returns CDR1 DFQATT and CDR2 SNEGSKA (reference sequence). The CDR3 spans 15 residues. In DNA, the CDR3 is TGCAGTGCTAGAGATTTGGCGGGGGGGCCCAATGAGCAGTTCTTC. Translation gives CSARDLAGGPNEQFF.

This chain joins TRBV10-3 and TRBJ2-5; the match to TRBD2 covers 10 bases. The germline V gene encodes CDR1 ENHRY and CDR2 SYGVKD. V dropped 3 bases and J dropped 7; count of bases not matched to a gene: 11. The CDR3 is 16 amino acids. CDR3 sequence: CAISDGDSGGRGTQYF. The CDR3, as DNA: TGTGCCATCAGTGATGGTGATAGCGGGGGGCGAGGGACCCAGTACTTC.

As concerns this clonotype: The junction differs from germline at one of its ends, possibly a read error. This chain links TRBV20-1 with TRBJ1-2, with a weak D call TRBD1 (6 bases). The germline V gene has CDR1 DFQATT and CDR2 SNEGSKA (reference sequence). This CDR3 region has 16 residues. The CDR3 protein is CSARPRGQKVNYGYTF. CDR3 in DNA: TGCAGCGCTAGGCCCCGGGGGCAGAAGGTTAACTATGGCTACACCTTC.

The V gene is TRBV9, the J gene TRBJ2-5; 7 positions agree with TRBD2. The CDR3 has 13 residues. Germline-derived CDR1 and CDR2 are SGDLS and YYNGEE. The V gene end was trimmed by 3 bases and the J gene end by 3 bases; junction bases not matched to a gene: 2. CDR3 region: CASSGAGEETQYF. DNA of the CDR3: TGTGCCAGCAGCGGGGCGGGGGAAGAGACCCAGTACTTC.

The rearrangement joins TRBV28 to TRBJ2-5; TRBD1 agrees at 11 bases. TRBJ2-7 matches the DNA end more closely, so the J call is doubtful. Germline V gene lookup returns CDR1 MDHEN and CDR2 SYDVKM. CDR3 length: 14 amino acids. CDR3 loop: CASTIWDRGTEQYF. The CDR3 bases are TGTGCCAGCACTATCTGGGACAGGGGGACCGAGCAGTACTTC.

This clonotype was observed a few times. This chain links TRBV27 with TRBJ2-1; possible D gene TRBD2, 5 bases. Looked up from germline, CDR1 is MNHEY and CDR2 is SMNVEV (reference sequence). The V gene lost 5 bases and the J gene lost 2 bases, with 10 bases spanning the gap. The CDR3 extends over 14 amino acids. The DNA of the CDR3 is TGTGCCAGCAGTCAACTAGAAACCTACAATGAGCAGTTCTTC. Its protein product is CASSQLETYNEQFF.

There are a few counts of this clonotype. J is TRBJ1-1 and V is TRBV6-5; 8 bases fit TRBD1. Germline trimming cut 1 base from V and 4 bases from J; bases unmatched to any gene: 5. CDR1 is MNHEY and CDR2 is SVGAGI in the germline V gene. The CDR3 length is 15 residues. The CDR3 region has the DNA TGTGCCAGCAGTTACTTTTCACAGGGGGGCACTGAAGCTTTCTTT. Translating it yields CASSYFSQGGTEAFF.

This clonotype was observed a few times. The chain carries TRBV9 and TRBJ2-7, with TRBD2 matching over 9 bases. This CDR3 comprises 15 residues. CDR1 SGDLS and CDR2 YYNGEE come from the germline V gene. With V trimmed by 4 bases and J by 3 bases, 8 bases remained unmatched. CDR3 coding DNA: TGTGCCAGCAGCCCCCGTAGCGGGAGCGGCTACGAGCAGTACTTC. It encodes CASSPRSGSGYEQYF.

V and J are TRBV30 and TRBJ2-1, with TRBD2 matching over 12 bases. The V and J ends lost 1 base and 6 bases, in that order; junction bases with no gene match: 16. Looked up from germline, CDR1 is GTSNPN and CDR2 is SVGIG (reference sequence). The length of the CDR3 is 19 residues. The CDR3 sequence is CAWSGPSGGARYGRNEQFF. CDR3 in DNA: TGTGCCTGGAGTGGCCCTAGCGGGGGGGCAAGATATGGTCGCAATGAGCAGTTCTTC. Supplemented by reference TRBV30 and TRBJ2-1, the full variable domain reads SQTIHQWPATLVQPVGSPLSLECTVEGTSNPNLYWYRQAAGRGLQLLFYSVGIGQISSEVPQNLSASRPQDRQFILSSKKLLLSDSGFYLCAWSGPSGGARYGRNEQFFGPGTRLTVL.

As regards this clonotype: Without the conserved terminal phenylalanine or tryptophan, this CDR3 likely stems from a read error. CDR3 in amino acids: CASSLAAASTDTQYS. As DNA, the CDR3 is TGTGCCAGCAGCTTAGCGGCGGCTAGCACAGATACGCAGTATTCT. The rearrangement joins TRBV7-2 to TRBJ2-3; D ambiguous. This CDR3 comprises 15 residues. Germline CDR1 SGHTA, CDR2 FQGNSA. V was shortened by 0 bases and J by 0 bases, with 7 bases between the two germline ends.

This clonotype was observed a handful of times. This chain joins TRBV10-3 and TRBJ2-7; TRBD2 matches 10 bases. The DNA end favors TRBJ2-5, so the J call may be wrong. The CDR3 consists of 18 residues. Germline loops: CDR1 ENHRY, CDR2 SYGVKD. The CDR3 here is CAISESASGGPFGGTQYF. The CDR3 DNA is TGTGCCATCAGTGAGTCGGCTAGCGGGGGCCCGTTCGGTGGGACCCAGTACTTC.

This rearrangement joins TRBV20-1 to TRBJ2-5, with no clear D. With the DNA end fitting TRBJ2-7 better, the J assignment may be wrong. This CDR3 contains 11 residues. The germline V gene encodes CDR1 DFQATT and CDR2 SNEGSKA (reference sequence). In DNA, the CDR3 is TGCAGTGCCCCCGTTGCCGTCGAGCAGTACTTC. It encodes CSAPVAVEQYF.

This clonotype occurred a few times. V is TRBV5-1 and J is TRBJ2-7; TRBD1 or TRBD2 may be the D gene (5 bases each). This CDR3 comprises 12 residues. Germline V gene sequence: CDR1 SGHRS, CDR2 YFSETQ. The V and J ends lost 4 bases and 4 bases respectively, with 9 bases between them. CDR3 amino acids: CASSRDEYEQYF. CDR3 DNA: TGCGCCAGCAGCAGGGACGAGTACGAGCAGTACTTC.

V gene TRBV11-2 combines with J gene TRBJ1-1; D ambiguous. CDR3 length: 13 amino acids. Trimming removed 2 bases from V and 6 bases from J, with 10 bases in between. In germline, CDR1 is SGHAT, CDR2 FQNNGV. In nucleotides, the CDR3 is TGTGCCAGCAGCTTACTGGTATGGGCTGAAGCTTTCTTT. Translating gives CASSLLVWAEAFF.

This clonotype was observed many times. The chain recombines TRBV7-2 with TRBJ2-4; D is ambiguous. The germline gives CDR1 SGHTA, CDR2 FQGNSA. V lost 3 bases and J lost 8, with 11 bases in between. The length of the CDR3 is 13 residues. The CDR3 DNA follows: TGTGCCAGCAGCTTCGACCTTGGAGACATTCAGTACTTC. As protein: CASSFDLGDIQYF.

In its sample, this clonotype was seen once. V gene TRBV4-1 combines with J gene TRBJ2-2; unclear D gene. Per germline, CDR1 MGHRA and CDR2 YSYEKL. This CDR3 has 15 amino acids. The V gene lost 1 base and the J gene lost 6 bases, with 12 bases spanning the gap. The CDR3, as DNA: TGCGCCAGCAGCCAAGGGGATAGGGTGGCCGGGGAGCTGTTTTTT. Protein sequence: CASSQGDRVAGELFF.

The chain carries TRBV7-2 and TRBJ1-1, with D perhaps TRBD1 (5 bases). The V gene lost 1 base and the J gene lost 0 bases, with 12 bases spanning the gap. CDR3 size: 16 residues. From germline, CDR1 is SGHTA and CDR2 FQGNSA. The CDR3 region has the DNA TGTGCCAGCAGCTTAGTTGGTGCAGGGCTGAACACTGAAGCTTTCTTT. Its protein is CASSLVGAGLNTEAFF. The complete variable domain, with remaining parts taken from reference TRBV7-2 and TRBJ1-1, reads GAGVSQSPSNKVTEKGKDVELRCDPISGHTALYWYRQSLGQGLEFLIYFQGNSAPDKSGLPSDRFSAERTGGSVSTLTIQRTQQEDSAVYLCASSLVGAGLNTEAFFGQGTRLTVV.

V gene TRBV7-2 combines with J gene TRBJ2-2; 9 bases are a match to TRBD2. The V gene's germline CDR1 is SGHTA and CDR2 FQGNSA. The CDR3 has 15 amino acids. The V gene end was trimmed by 5 bases and the J gene end by 6 bases; junction bases not matched to a gene: 7. In DNA form, the CDR3 reads TGTGCCAGCAGCCGTAGCGGGAGTTACGCCGGGGAGCTGTTTTTT. Translated, it gives CASSRSGSYAGELFF.

This clonotype showed up just a few times. The gene calls are TRBV5-1 and TRBJ2-5; weak D call: TRBD1 (5 bases). The J call may be in error: the DNA end matches TRBJ2-7 better. The CDR3 covers 15 residues. Germline-derived CDR1 and CDR2 are SGHRS and YFSETQ. CDR3 nucleotide sequence: TGCGCCAGCAGCTTGGAATGGGGCAGGTCGTACGAGCAGTACTTC. This sequence encodes CASSLEWGRSYEQYF.

The chain couples TRBV6-5 to TRBJ1-1; 7 bases agree with TRBD1. The CDR3 totals 16 residues. The ends lost 1 base at V and 0 bases at J; junction bases unmatched: 5. CDR1 and CDR2 (germline): MNHEY, SVGAGI. The CDR3, as DNA: TGTGCCAGCAGTTACTGGGCCACAGGGGTGAACACTGAAGCTTTCTTT. Residues: CASSYWATGVNTEAFF.

This chain connects TRBV20-1 to TRBJ1-2; the D gene is possibly TRBD1 (6 bases). Trimming took 0 bases from V and 8 from J, leaving 16 bases between them. This CDR3 contains 14 residues. Germline V gene data show CDR1 as DFQATT and CDR2 as SNEGSKA (reference sequence). The CDR3 sequence is CSARETGPGEGYTF. In DNA form, the CDR3 reads TGCAGTGCTAGAGAGACAGGCCCCGGGGAGGGCTACACCTTC.

The CDR3 nucleotides read TGCAGCGTTGAAGTGTGGAACACTGAAGCTTTCTTT. This encodes CSVEVWNTEAFF. The V call is TRBV29-1, the J call TRBJ1-1, with D unclear. CDR1 and CDR2 (germline): SQVTM, ANQGSEA. The CDR3 spans 12 residues. The V end lost 1 base, the J end lost 1 base, and 4 bases lay between the germline ends.

V usage is TRBV2 and J usage is TRBJ1-4; TRBD1 might be the D (5 bases). Germline V gene lookup returns CDR1 SNHLY and CDR2 FYNNEI. The CDR3 runs to 14 residues. Trimming pared 6 bases from V and 5 bases from J, leaving 13 bases between. The CDR3: CASRGMGPNEKLFF. The CDR3 DNA is TGTGCCAGCAGAGGGATGGGGCCAAATGAAAAACTGTTTTTT. Looking up the rest from reference TRBV2 and TRBJ1-4 gives the full variable domain: EPEVTQTPSHQVTQMGQEVILRCVPISNHLYFYWYRQILGQKVEFLVSFYNNEISEKSEIFDDQFSVERPDGSNFTLKIRSTKLEDSAMYFCASRGMGPNEKLFFGSGTQLSVL.

This clonotype has just a few counts. This chain uses TRBV29-1 with TRBJ1-5; no definite D call. Germline-derived CDR1 and CDR2 are SQVTM and ANQGSEA. Deletions cut 4 bases from V and 4 bases from J, with 8 bases between. The CDR3 runs to 12 residues. The DNA for the CDR3 is TGCAGCGTTGGGGTGGGGAATCAGCCCCAGCATTTT. This sequence encodes CSVGVGNQPQHF.

In its sample, this clonotype was seen a few times. CDR3 sequence (DNA): TGTGCCAGCAGCTTAGGGCCAGCGGGAGATTACGAGCAGTACTTC. Its protein product is CASSLGPAGDYEQYF. This sequence joins TRBV7-2 and TRBJ2-7; 8 positions match TRBD2. The germline CDR1 and CDR2 sequences are SGHTA and FQGNSA. The length of the CDR3 is 15 residues. With V trimmed by 1 base and J by 4 bases, 6 bases remained unmatched.

In nucleotides, the CDR3 is TGTGCCAGCAGTTTAGTAGGAGGCGGGCTGCAACCGCCGAACACCATATATTTT. It is translated as CASSLVGGGLQPPNTIYF. The gene calls are TRBV12-3 or TRBV12-4 and TRBJ1-3; D not resolved. V was clipped by 1 base and J by 7 bases, with 23 bases between them. The CDR3 is made up of 18 amino acids.

This clonotype was observed a handful of times. The CDR3 DNA sequence: TGCGCCAGCAGCTTGATAGCGTACTCTGGGGCCAACGTCCTGACTTTC. This encodes CASSLIAYSGANVLTF. The V gene is TRBV5-1, the J gene TRBJ2-6; maybe TRBD2 (5 bases). The germline V gene encodes CDR1 SGHRS and CDR2 YFSETQ. V was pared by 1 base and J by 0 bases, with 8 bases between. The length of the CDR3 is 16 residues.